A selection of T cell receptor beta chains follows, all from one sample in a study of cytomegalovirus exposure and HLA in healthy donors. The protocol was immunoSEQ multiplex PCR, while the TCRdb copy is restricted to in-frame clones and leaves out a portion. The data show more than 140,000 clones, 60% to 80% seen once. The specimen sequenced was PBMCs. These receptors all stem from a male donor in good health and CMV-seronegative. Each CDR3 is given with its conserved first and last residue. The order of the fields is CDR3 protein, CDR3 DNA, clone size, J gene, V gene, CDR3 length, D gene. D genes are given only for firm matches. Rows give clone size only sometimes, using once, few, many, or a class for an expanded clone.

cdr3_aa: CASSIVDPTNTEAFF
cdr3_nt: TGTGCCAGTAGTATAGTCGATCCTACGAACACTGAAGCTTTCTTT
clone_size: few
j_call: TRBJ1-1
v_call: TRBV19
cdr3_length: 15
d_call: .

cdr3_aa: CASSQTQGATPMGAEAFF
cdr3_nt: TGCGCCAGCAGCCAGACACAGGGGGCAACTCCAATGGGGGCTGAAGCTTTCTTT
clone_size: .
j_call: TRBJ1-1
v_call: TRBV4-1
cdr3_length: 18
d_call: TRBD1

cdr3_aa: CSAGTSGGAGYNEQFF
cdr3_nt: TGCAGCGCCGGGACTAGCGGGGGGGCGGGATACAATGAGCAGTTCTTC
clone_size: .
j_call: TRBJ2-1
v_call: TRBV29-1
cdr3_length: 16
d_call: TRBD2

cdr3_aa: CAWSWQGGAEAFF
cdr3_nt: TGTGCCTGGAGTTGGCAGGGAGGCGCTGAAGCTTTCTTT
clone_size: .
j_call: TRBJ1-1
v_call: TRBV30
cdr3_length: 13
d_call: .

cdr3_aa: CASSLGSGSEDTQYF
cdr3_nt: TGTGCCAGCAGCTTAGGTTCGGGAAGTGAGGATACGCAGTATTTT
clone_size: .
j_call: TRBJ2-3
v_call: TRBV13
cdr3_length: 15
d_call: .

cdr3_aa: CASSLRGQGSYEQYF
cdr3_nt: TGTGCCAGCAGCCTTAGGGGACAGGGGAGCTACGAGCAGTACTTC
clone_size: .
j_call: TRBJ2-7
v_call: TRBV7-6
cdr3_length: 15
d_call: TRBD1

cdr3_aa: CAWRRGGLYEQYF
cdr3_nt: TGTGCCTGGAGAAGGGGGGGGCTCTACGAGCAGTACTTC
clone_size: .
j_call: TRBJ2-7
v_call: TRBV30
cdr3_length: 13
d_call: .

cdr3_aa: CAWSTGGTGELFF
cdr3_nt: TGTGCCTGGAGTACCGGGGGCACCGGGGAGCTGTTTTTT
clone_size: once
j_call: TRBJ2-2
v_call: TRBV30
cdr3_length: 13
d_call: .

cdr3_aa: CASSVEGTGTWGYTF
cdr3_nt: TGTGCCAGCAGCGTAGAGGGGACAGGGACCTGGGGCTACACCTTC
clone_size: few
j_call: TRBJ1-2
v_call: TRBV9
cdr3_length: 15
d_call: TRBD1

cdr3_aa: CSSSLVEGMNTEAFF
cdr3_nt: TGTTCCAGCAGCTTAGTGGAGGGGATGAACACTGAAGCTTTCTTT
clone_size: .
j_call: TRBJ1-1
v_call: TRBV7-9
cdr3_length: 15
d_call: .

cdr3_aa: CASSSLTGELFF
cdr3_nt: TGTGCCAGCAGCTCCTTAACCGGGGAGCTGTTTTTT
clone_size: .
j_call: TRBJ2-2
v_call: TRBV7-2
cdr3_length: 12
d_call: .

cdr3_aa: CASSPGGQATNEKLFF
cdr3_nt: TGCGCCAGCAGCCCCGGTGGACAGGCAACTAATGAAAAACTGTTTTTT
clone_size: .
j_call: TRBJ1-4
v_call: TRBV5-1
cdr3_length: 16
d_call: TRBD1

cdr3_aa: CASSIRSGQGNTEAFF
cdr3_nt: TGTGCCAGTAGTATAAGGTCTGGGCAGGGGAACACTGAAGCTTTCTTT
clone_size: .
j_call: TRBJ1-1
v_call: TRBV19
cdr3_length: 16
d_call: .

cdr3_aa: CASRALAGGLNEQFF
cdr3_nt: TGTGCCAGCAGGGCACTAGCGGGAGGCCTCAATGAGCAGTTCTTC
clone_size: .
j_call: TRBJ2-1
v_call: TRBV2
cdr3_length: 15
d_call: TRBD2

cdr3_aa: CASSAVGVGDTQYF
cdr3_nt: TGTGCCAGCAGCGCGGTCGGGGTAGGTGATACGCAGTATTTT
clone_size: once
j_call: TRBJ2-3
v_call: TRBV7-9
cdr3_length: 14
d_call: .

cdr3_aa: CASSEVTGYHEQFF
cdr3_nt: TGTGCCAGCAGCGAGGTGACAGGGTACCATGAGCAGTTCTTC
clone_size: .
j_call: TRBJ2-1
v_call: TRBV9
cdr3_length: 14
d_call: TRBD1

cdr3_aa: CAISSTGGDTGELFF
cdr3_nt: TGTGCCATCAGTTCCACAGGGGGTGACACCGGGGAGCTGTTTTTT
clone_size: .
j_call: TRBJ2-2
v_call: TRBV10-3
cdr3_length: 15
d_call: TRBD1

cdr3_aa: CASSLLGEETEAFF
cdr3_nt: TGTGCCAGCAGCTTATTAGGGGAAGAAACTGAAGCTTTCTTT
clone_size: .
j_call: TRBJ1-1
v_call: TRBV7-2
cdr3_length: 14
d_call: .

cdr3_aa: CASSPGLTNTEAFF
cdr3_nt: TGTGCCAGCAGCCCGGGACTGACGAACACTGAAGCTTTCTTT
clone_size: .
j_call: TRBJ1-1
v_call: TRBV7-2
cdr3_length: 14
d_call: .

cdr3_aa: CASSFQVDTGELFF
cdr3_nt: TGTGCCAGCAGCTTCCAGGTGGACACCGGGGAGCTGTTTTTT
clone_size: .
j_call: TRBJ2-2
v_call: TRBV7-9
cdr3_length: 14
d_call: .

cdr3_aa: CASSPAGGNTEAFF
cdr3_nt: TGTGCCAGCTCACCCGCAGGAGGGAACACTGAAGCTTTCTTT
clone_size: few
j_call: TRBJ1-1
v_call: TRBV18
cdr3_length: 14
d_call: .

cdr3_aa: CASSPWGEGYNEQFF
cdr3_nt: TGTGCCAGCAGCCCCTGGGGGGAGGGATACAATGAGCAGTTCTTC
clone_size: .
j_call: TRBJ2-1
v_call: TRBV9
cdr3_length: 15
d_call: TRBD2

cdr3_aa: CASSPSVNTEAFF
cdr3_nt: TGTGCCAGCAGCCCATCAGTGAACACTGAAGCTTTCTTT
clone_size: once
j_call: TRBJ1-1
v_call: TRBV11-2
cdr3_length: 13
d_call: .

cdr3_aa: CASSGQGGQPQHF
cdr3_nt: TGTGCCAGCAGTGGACAGGGAGGTCAGCCCCAGCATTTT
clone_size: few
j_call: TRBJ1-5
v_call: TRBV6-1
cdr3_length: 13
d_call: TRBD1

cdr3_aa: CASSLGGQLYEQYF
cdr3_nt: TGTGCCAGCAGCTTAGGAGGACAGCTCTACGAGCAGTACTTC
clone_size: .
j_call: TRBJ2-7
v_call: TRBV11-2
cdr3_length: 14
d_call: .

cdr3_aa: CASSSGTGGAAWEKLFF
cdr3_nt: TGTGCCAGCAGCTCCGGGACAGGGGGCGCGGCATGGGAAAAACTGTTTTTT
clone_size: .
j_call: TRBJ1-4
v_call: TRBV11-3
cdr3_length: 17
d_call: TRBD1

cdr3_aa: CASSSPADRGFVNTEAFF
cdr3_nt: TGTGCCAGTAGTAGCCCCGCGGACAGGGGGTTCGTGAACACTGAAGCTTTCTTT
clone_size: .
j_call: TRBJ1-1
v_call: TRBV19
cdr3_length: 18
d_call: TRBD1

cdr3_aa: CASTFGQGWGEKLFF
cdr3_nt: TGTGCCAGTACCTTCGGACAGGGCTGGGGGGAAAAACTGTTTTTT
clone_size: .
j_call: TRBJ1-4
v_call: TRBV19
cdr3_length: 15
d_call: TRBD1

cdr3_aa: CASSGSGSVEAFF
cdr3_nt: TGTGCCAGCAGCGGATCAGGGTCGGTTGAAGCTTTCTTT
clone_size: .
j_call: TRBJ1-1
v_call: TRBV9
cdr3_length: 13
d_call: .

cdr3_aa: CASSTRTGGTDTQYF
cdr3_nt: TGTGCCAGCAGCACCCGGACAGGGGGAACAGATACGCAGTATTTT
clone_size: .
j_call: TRBJ2-3
v_call: TRBV7-3
cdr3_length: 15
d_call: TRBD1

cdr3_aa: CASSELGTGSEKLFF
cdr3_nt: TGTGCCAGCAGTGAATTGGGGACAGGGAGTGAAAAACTGTTTTTT
clone_size: .
j_call: TRBJ1-4
v_call: TRBV25-1
cdr3_length: 15
d_call: TRBD1

cdr3_aa: CAWSLQGYGYTF
cdr3_nt: TGTGCCTGGAGTTTACAGGGCTATGGCTACACCTTC
clone_size: .
j_call: TRBJ1-2
v_call: TRBV30
cdr3_length: 12
d_call: .

cdr3_aa: CASSYSGTGGTDTQYF
cdr3_nt: TGTGCCAGCAGTTACTCCGGGACAGGGGGCACAGATACGCAGTATTTT
clone_size: few
j_call: TRBJ2-3
v_call: TRBV6-5
cdr3_length: 16
d_call: TRBD1

cdr3_aa: CASSPPSRNTEAFF
cdr3_nt: TGTGCCAGCTCACCACCGAGTAGGAACACTGAAGCTTTCTTT
clone_size: .
j_call: TRBJ1-1
v_call: TRBV18
cdr3_length: 14
d_call: .

cdr3_aa: CASSPVGGVAGDTQYF
cdr3_nt: TGTGCCAGCAGCCCCGTAGGTGGGGTAGCGGGAGATACGCAGTATTTT
clone_size: .
j_call: TRBJ2-3
v_call: TRBV14
cdr3_length: 16
d_call: TRBD2

cdr3_aa: CASSPGRSPRPYGYTF
cdr3_nt: TGTGCCAGCTCACCAGGGCGCAGTCCCCGACCCTATGGCTACACCTTC
clone_size: .
j_call: TRBJ1-2
v_call: TRBV18
cdr3_length: 16
d_call: .

cdr3_aa: CASSARIRKNYEQYF
cdr3_nt: TGTGCCAGCAGTGCCCGGATTAGGAAAAACTACGAGCAGTACTTC
clone_size: few
j_call: TRBJ2-7
v_call: TRBV27
cdr3_length: 15
d_call: .

cdr3_aa: CASSLEGQGAPGANVLTF
cdr3_nt: TGTGCCAGCAGCTTGGAGGGACAGGGGGCACCTGGGGCCAACGTCCTGACTTTC
clone_size: .
j_call: TRBJ2-6
v_call: TRBV5-4
cdr3_length: 18
d_call: TRBD1

cdr3_aa: CASSRGTGTYEQYF
cdr3_nt: TGTGCCAGTAGTCGCGGGACAGGTACCTACGAGCAGTACTTC
clone_size: .
j_call: TRBJ2-7
v_call: TRBV19
cdr3_length: 14
d_call: TRBD1

cdr3_aa: CASSLGQFSPHTEAFF
cdr3_nt: TGTGCCAGCAGCTTAGGGCAGTTTTCCCCCCACACTGAAGCTTTCTTT
clone_size: .
j_call: TRBJ1-1
v_call: TRBV7-2
cdr3_length: 16
d_call: .

cdr3_aa: CASSSTGGGDTQYF
cdr3_nt: TGTGCCAGCAGCTCCACAGGGGGTGGAGATACGCAGTATTTT
clone_size: .
j_call: TRBJ2-3
v_call: TRBV7-2
cdr3_length: 14
d_call: TRBD1

cdr3_aa: CASSTPLGGKNTEAFF
cdr3_nt: TGTGCCAGCAGCACCCCGCTCGGGGGGAAGAACACTGAAGCTTTCTTT
clone_size: .
j_call: TRBJ1-1
v_call: TRBV7-9
cdr3_length: 16
d_call: .